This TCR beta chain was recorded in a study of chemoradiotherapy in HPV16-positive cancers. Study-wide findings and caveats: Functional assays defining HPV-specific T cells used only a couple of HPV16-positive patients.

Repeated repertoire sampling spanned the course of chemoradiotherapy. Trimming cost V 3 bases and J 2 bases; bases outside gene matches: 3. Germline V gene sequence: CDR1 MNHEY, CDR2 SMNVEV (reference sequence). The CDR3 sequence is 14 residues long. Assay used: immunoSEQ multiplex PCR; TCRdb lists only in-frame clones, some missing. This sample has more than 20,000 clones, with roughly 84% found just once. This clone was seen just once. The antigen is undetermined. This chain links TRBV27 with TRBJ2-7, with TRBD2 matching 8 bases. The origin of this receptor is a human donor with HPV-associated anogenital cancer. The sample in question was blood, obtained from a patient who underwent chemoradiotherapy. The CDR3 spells CASSFRAGAYEQYF. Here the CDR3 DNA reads TGTGCCAGCAGTTTCCGAGCGGGAGCCTACGAGCAGTACTTC.